The clone carrying this T cell receptor beta chain was picked up one time. The antigen is unknown. A read error may account for a junction end that differs from germline. The data stem from a study of tumor-infiltrating lymphocytes in primary liver carcinoma. Study in general: Aged between 30 and 69 years, the patients were men and women. Maximum tumor diameters ranged from roughly 4 to 11 cm, stage T1-T3 N0M0. General study results and limits: Tumors and blood were compared for top-250-clone fraction, and tumors had the significantly higher value (p = 0.039). It was tumor-adjacent and tumor-blood pairs that overlapped less than tumor region pairs did.

CDR1 is SGHAT and CDR2 is FQDESV in the germline V gene (reference sequence). The CDR3 consists of 14 residues. A constant-region primer primed TCR beta cDNA synthesis from roughly 510 ng of total RNA. Construction of TCR beta libraries relied on three successive nested multiplex PCR rounds employing slightly modified ARM-PCR. Running about 11 cycles apiece, the first two PCR rounds relied on TRBV1-TRBV30 forward primers together with a C-beta reverse primer. One entry per CDR3 protein results from TCRdb running MiXCR on the multiplex PCR reads. The sample carries some 130,000 distinct CDR3 sequences, about two thirds recorded once. Without any cell sorting, roughly 18-34 mg of bulk tissue yielded co-extracted RNA and DNA.

The TCR originated in a woman between 55 and 75 years old with primary liver carcinoma and hepatitis B virus infection. The specimen was tumor-adjacent normal liver tissue. V is TRBV11-1 and J is TRBJ2-3; tentatively, D is TRBD1 or TRBD2 (5 bases each). The CDR3 protein is CASNLRQRGGVSHF. As DNA, the CDR3 is TGTGCCAGCAACTTAAGGCAACGTGGGGGAGTGTCTCACTTT.